This TCR beta chain was obtained from a study of blood T cell repertoires in COVID-19. Overall study context: Specimens from acute and convalescent COVID-19 originated in the United States, Italy and Spain. T cells, B-cell-depleted T cells, or PBMCs supplied cDNA or gDNA.

Trimming stripped 0 bases from V and 5 bases from J, with 17 bases between. In germline, CDR1 is SEHNR, CDR2 FQNEAQ (reference sequence). The CDR3 is 16 amino acids. As processed by the authors: Amplification with reference gene primers provided the estimates of nucleated cell counts. The protocol was immunoSEQ multiplex PCR, while the TCRdb copy is restricted to in-frame clones and leaves out a portion. That table is the source of V, J and clone size, and D and trimming were worked out from the DNA. Of over 70,000 clones listed, about 80% were seen once; the top ten hold approximately 10%. Material for sequencing was peripheral blood. This clonotype originated in a woman between 70 and 85 years old with acute or convalescent COVID-19. This sequence joins TRBV7-9 and TRBJ2-7; maybe TRBD1 (6 bases). CDR3 in DNA: TGTGCCAGCAGCTTAGCAACCTGGGGGCCAACGGACGAGCAGTACTTC. Its translation: CASSLATWGPTDEQYF.